This TCR beta chain appears in the sequencing data of a study of cytomegalovirus exposure and HLA in healthy donors. For this clone: Its antigen remains unidentified.

Germline loops: CDR1 LNHDA, CDR2 SQIVND (reference sequence). V shed 5 bases, J shed 5 bases, and the junction held 7 bases outside the gene matches. The CDR3 has 16 residues. Primers for the PCR totalled 60 Vbeta and 13 Jbeta. Method: immunoSEQ multiplex PCR; TCRdb's copy keeps in-frame clones and lacks some. This specimen shows 50,000 to 60,000 clones; the ten leading clones hold roughly 11%. General study results and limits: Later, an analysis showed that TCR beta chains associated with HLA were more clonally expanded than others that were equally common. In an earlier analysis, about 87% or about 30%: the productive usage of most TCR beta V segments. Among TCR beta chains, those listed as cytomegalovirus-associated numbered about 160.

The rearrangement uses TRBV19 and TRBJ1-5; TRBD1 matches 12 bases. The specimen sequenced was PBMCs. The TCR was taken from a woman aged 45-65 years in good health and CMV-seropositive. The CDR3 is CASSSDRDRGHQPQHF. For the CDR3, the DNA is TGTGCCAGTAGTTCCGACCGGGACAGGGGGCATCAGCCCCAGCATTTT.